The sequence of this T cell receptor beta chain was determined in a study of OX40 agonist ivuxolimab in advanced cancers. Assay: immunoSEQ multiplex PCR; the TCRdb copy retains only in-frame clones and omits some. The sample shows around 69,000 clones, 85% to 90% of them seen only once. This CDR3 contains 14 residues. The ends lost 5 bases at V and 5 bases at J; junction bases unmatched: 4. Germline V gene sequence: CDR1 LNHDA, CDR2 SQIVND (reference sequence). This chain uses TRBV19 with TRBJ2-2, with 8 bases that match TRBD1. The TCR originated in an adult with an advanced solid tumor such as melanoma, head and neck, liver or kidney cancer. Specimen: CD4+ or CD8+ T cells sorted from blood, collected in a trial of the OX40 agonist ivuxolimab. The CDR3 DNA follows: TGTGCCAGTAGTGTTACAGGGGGAACCGGGGAGCTGTTTTTT. It is translated as CASSVTGGTGELFF. The full variable domain, its missing parts supplied by reference TRBV19 and TRBJ2-2, is DGGITQSPKYLFRKEGQNVTLSCEQNLNHDAMYWYRQDPGQGLRLIYYSQIVNDFQKGDIAEGYSVSREKKESFPLTVTSAQKNPTAFYLCASSVTGGTGELFFGEGSRLTVL.